This is a list of T cell receptor beta chains from one sample in a study of cytomegalovirus exposure and HLA in healthy donors. The data were produced by immunoSEQ multiplex PCR, yet TCRdb's version contains in-frame clones alone and is incomplete. Across tens of thousands of clones, the top ten clones capture about 3% of the sample. Sequenced material: PBMCs. All receptors come from a woman between 40 and 55 years old in good health and CMV-seropositive. CDR3s include the opening cysteine and the closing phenylalanine or tryptophan. The order of the fields is D gene, clone size, V gene, J gene, CDR3 protein, CDR3 DNA. The D gene is left open where the match is weak. Part of the rows lack a size; the others show once, few, many or a class for expanded clones.

>NA|NA|TRBV5-4|TRBJ2-7
CASSLAWGRLAEQYF
TGTGCCAGCAGCTTGGCTTGGGGGCGCTTGGCCGAGCAGTACTTC
>NA|NA|TRBV18|TRBJ1-5
CASSPSGNSNQPQHF
TGTGCCAGCTCACCATCGGGGAATAGCAATCAGCCCCAGCATTTT
>TRBD2|NA|TRBV5-4|TRBJ2-7
CASSLGLAEYEQYF
TGTGCCAGCAGCTTGGGACTAGCTGAGTATGAGCAGTACTTC
>TRBD2|NA|TRBV5-6|TRBJ2-5
CASSFWTSGRVETQYF
TGTGCCAGCAGCTTCTGGACTAGCGGGAGGGTAGAGACCCAGTACTTC
>TRBD1|NA|TRBV19|TRBJ1-2
CASRLQGTGDYGYTF
TGTGCCAGTAGGCTACAGGGGACGGGGGACTATGGCTACACCTTC
>TRBD1|NA|TRBV28|TRBJ1-2
CASKGQGEGGYTF
TGTGCCAGCAAGGGACAGGGCGAAGGCGGCTACACCTTC
>NA|NA|TRBV7-7|TRBJ2-2
CASRFNSGTGELFF
TGTGCTAGCAGATTTAACAGCGGCACCGGGGAGCTGTTTTTT
>NA|NA|TRBV10-3|TRBJ1-1
CAISHTTNTEAFF
TGTGCCATCAGCCATACAACGAACACTGAAGCTTTCTTT
>TRBD1|NA|TRBV5-1|TRBJ2-2
CASSSPQGAGSTGELFF
TGCGCCAGCAGCTCCCCCCAGGGGGCGGGGAGCACCGGGGAGCTGTTTTTT
>NA|NA|TRBV28|TRBJ1-3
CASLTTGSGNTIYF
TGTGCCAGTCTCACTACAGGCTCTGGAAACACCATATATTTT
>TRBD1|NA|TRBV7-9|TRBJ2-7
CASRPGTVSSYEQYF
TGTGCCAGCAGGCCAGGGACAGTTTCCTCCTACGAGCAGTACTTC
>TRBD1|NA|TRBV7-9|TRBJ2-5
CASSPGQYQETQYF
TGTGCCAGCAGCCCGGGACAGTACCAAGAGACCCAGTACTTC
>TRBD2|NA|TRBV4-2|TRBJ2-5
CASSPGLAGETQYF
TGTGCCAGCAGCCCGGGACTAGCTGGAGAGACCCAGTACTTC
>TRBD1|NA|TRBV30|TRBJ1-2
CASNRGLSGYTF
TGTGCCTCGAACAGGGGTCTTAGTGGCTACACCTTC
>TRBD2|NA|TRBV5-5|TRBJ2-5
CASSFTRLAGGETQYF
TGTGCCAGCAGCTTCACAAGACTAGCGGGAGGTGAGACCCAGTACTTC
>NA|NA|TRBV4-1|TRBJ2-1
CASSQNAWAYNEQFF
TGCGCCAGCAGCCAAAACGCATGGGCTTACAATGAGCAGTTCTTC
>TRBD1|NA|TRBV6-1|TRBJ1-2
CASSGLQGGDYGYTF
TGTGCCAGCAGTGGTCTCCAGGGGGGTGACTATGGCTACACCTTC
>TRBD2|NA|TRBV7-6|TRBJ2-7
CASSSRLAGGYEQYF
TGTGCCAGCAGCTCTCGACTAGCGGGTGGCTACGAGCAGTACTTC
>NA|NA|TRBV18|TRBJ1-1
CASSPLAGSEDFF
TGTGCCAGCTCACCACTGGCGGGTTCTGAAGATTTCTTT
>NA|NA|TRBV28|TRBJ1-2
CASLAGGRDGYTF
TGTGCCAGCCTCGCCGGGGGGAGGGACGGCTACACCTTC
>NA|NA|TRBV11-1|TRBJ2-7
CASSSPQRSSYEQYF
TGTGCCAGCAGCTCCCCCCAACGGAGCTCCTACGAGCAGTACTTC
>NA|NA|TRBV9|TRBJ2-7
CASSIPRDGSGNSYEQYF
TGTGCCAGCAGCATCCCGCGCGACGGTAGCGGAAACTCCTACGAGCAGTACTTC
>NA|NA|TRBV30|TRBJ1-1
CAWSPGFGTEAFF
TGTGCCTGGAGCCCAGGGTTCGGCACTGAAGCTTTCTTT
>TRBD2|NA|TRBV7-3|TRBJ2-1
CASSPTPLAGEVVEQFF
TGTGCCAGCAGCCCGACCCCACTAGCGGGAGAAGTCGTTGAGCAGTTCTTC
>TRBD1|NA|TRBV5-1|TRBJ1-2
CASSLQGANYGYTF
TGCGCCAGCAGCTTACAGGGGGCAAACTATGGCTACACCTTC
>NA|NA|TRBV2|TRBJ2-2
CASSEGGGELFF
TGTGCCAGCAGTGAGGGGGGCGGGGAGCTGTTTTTT
>TRBD2|NA|TRBV5-4|TRBJ2-3
CASSLGLAGVGDTQYF
TGTGCCAGCAGCTTGGGGCTAGCGGGAGTAGGAGATACGCAGTATTTT
>TRBD1|NA|TRBV19|TRBJ2-6
CARHARDRDLSGANVLTF
TGTGCCCGTCACGCCCGGGACAGGGACCTCTCTGGGGCCAACGTCCTGACTTTC
>TRBD1|NA|TRBV2|TRBJ2-5
CASSEGLTGGREETQYF
TGTGCCAGCAGTGAAGGGCTCACAGGGGGCAGAGAAGAGACCCAGTACTTC
>NA|NA|TRBV6-1|TRBJ1-5
CASSEEQDLPQHF
TGTGCCAGCAGTGAGGAACAGGATTTGCCCCAGCATTTT
>TRBD2|NA|TRBV7-9|TRBJ2-5
CASSLGRLAGEETQYF
TGTGCCAGCAGCTTAGGGCGGCTAGCGGGAGAAGAGACCCAGTACTTC
>TRBD2|NA|TRBV18|TRBJ2-7
CASSPLAGGSYEQYF
TGTGCCAGCTCACCCCTAGCGGGAGGCTCCTACGAGCAGTACTTC
>NA|NA|TRBV11-1|TRBJ2-7
CASSQGREEFYEQYF
TGTGCCAGCAGCCAGGGGAGGGAAGAATTCTACGAGCAGTACTTC
>TRBD1|NA|TRBV6-5|TRBJ2-7
CASKRTGPAYEQYF
TGTGCCAGCAAGCGGACAGGGCCAGCCTACGAGCAGTACTTC
>NA|NA|TRBV2|TRBJ2-7
CASSLLESYEQYF
TGTGCCAGCAGTTTACTAGAGTCCTACGAGCAGTACTTC
>TRBD1|medium-sized|TRBV7-2|TRBJ1-1
CASSLVRGHTEAFF
TGTGCCAGCAGCTTAGTCAGGGGGCACACTGAAGCTTTCTTT
>NA|NA|TRBV27|TRBJ2-1
CASSFRGSDEQFF
TGTGCCAGCAGTTTCCGGGGTAGCGATGAGCAGTTCTTC
>NA|NA|TRBV7-2|TRBJ1-3
CASSLSAQGFGNTIYF
TGTGCCAGCAGCTTAAGCGCCCAGGGGTTTGGAAACACCATATATTTT
>TRBD2|NA|TRBV7-9|TRBJ2-1
CASSTGLAEYNEQFF
TGTGCCAGCAGCACGGGACTAGCGGAGTACAATGAGCAGTTCTTC
>NA|NA|TRBV30|TRBJ1-2
CAWSLGGYNYGYTF
TGTGCCTGGAGTTTAGGCGGATATAACTATGGCTACACCTTC
>TRBD2|NA|TRBV25-1|TRBJ2-5
CASSETLAELQETQYF
TGTGCCAGCAGTGAAACTCTAGCGGAACTCCAAGAGACCCAGTACTTC
>NA|NA|TRBV4-2|TRBJ2-1
CASSSPGLSYNEQFF
TGTGCCAGCAGCTCGCCGGGACTTTCCTACAATGAGCAGTTCTTC
>NA|NA|TRBV4-2|TRBJ2-7
CASSQDQIASYEQYF
TGTGCCAGCAGCCAAGATCAGATTGCTTCCTACGAGCAGTACTTC
>NA|NA|TRBV27|TRBJ2-7
CASNWGGEQYF
TGTGCCAGCAACTGGGGAGGCGAGCAGTACTTC
>TRBD1|NA|TRBV7-9|TRBJ1-1
CASSLKGTGPGTEAFF
TGTGCCAGCAGCTTAAAAGGGACAGGTCCAGGGACTGAAGCTTTCTTT
>NA|NA|TRBV15|TRBJ2-5
CATSRVQGLGGETQYF
TGTGCCACCAGCAGAGTACAGGGATTGGGTGGGGAGACCCAGTACTTC
>TRBD2|NA|TRBV7-3|TRBJ2-3
CASSPQPTSADTQYF
TGTGCCAGCAGCCCCCAACCGACTAGCGCAGATACGCAGTATTTT
>NA|NA|TRBV7-8|TRBJ2-5
CASRRQQETQYF
TGTGCCAGCCGTCGACAGCAAGAGACCCAGTACTTC
>NA|NA|TRBV4-2|TRBJ1-2
CASSPRETASAYTF
TGTGCCAGCAGCCCTCGCGAGACAGCAAGCGCCTACACCTTC
>NA|NA|TRBV6-1|TRBJ2-7
CASNETPKQYF
TGTGCCAGTAACGAAACCCCTAAGCAGTACTTC